These 28 T cell receptor beta chains were all obtained from the same sample, sequenced in a study of shared clonotypes between healthy human individuals. Sequenced by immunoSEQ multiplex PCR; TCRdb stores in-frame clones only, minus some. The sample yields fewer than 850,000 clones, about 96% seen once. The naive CD8 population came from CD45RO-negative cells selected for CCR7, without terminally differentiated effector memory CD45RA+ cells. Sequencing input: naive CD8+ T cells sorted from blood. All receptors come from a man aged 25 to 45 in good health.

The sample holds a few counts of this clone. The identical CDR3 is also encoded by other nucleotide sequences in the sample. The chain employs TRBV9 and TRBJ2-1; D is unresolved. This CDR3 spans 13 amino acids. CDR1 SGDLS and CDR2 YYNGEE come from the germline V gene. V lost 0 bases, J lost 3 bases, and 4 bases lay in between. The CDR3 region is CASSVGSYNEQFF. CDR3 DNA: TGTGCCAGCAGCGTAGGGAGCTACAATGAGCAGTTCTTC.

CDR3 protein: CASTTGGVNTEAFF. DNA of the CDR3: TGTGCCAGCACGACAGGGGGGGTGAACACTGAAGCTTTCTTT. The chain is built from TRBV19 and TRBJ1-1, with 9 bases that match TRBD1. J gave up 0 bases and V 9 bases, and 5 bases lay outside the gene matches. Per germline, CDR1 LNHDA and CDR2 SQIVND (reference sequence). This CDR3 comprises 14 residues. The full variable domain, its missing parts supplied by reference TRBV19 and TRBJ1-1, is DGGITQSPKYLFRKEGQNVTLSCEQNLNHDAMYWYRQDPGQGLRLIYYSQIVNDFQKGDIAEGYSVSREKKESFPLTVTSAQKNPTAFYLCASTTGGVNTEAFFGQGTRLTVV.

The table lists this clone with a count of one. The chain joins TRBV9 to TRBJ2-3; D possibly matches TRBD1 or TRBD2 (5 bases each). CDR3 length: 15 residues. Germline-derived CDR1 and CDR2 are SGDLS and YYNGEE. V was pared by 0 bases and J by 2 bases, with 10 bases between. The CDR3 reads CASSVAGRDTDTQYF. CDR3 sequence (DNA): TGTGCCAGCAGCGTAGCGGGACGGGACACAGATACGCAGTATTTT. Variable domain in full (rest from reference TRBV9 and TRBJ2-3): DSGVTQTPKHLITATGQRVTLRCSPRSGDLSVYWYQQSLDQGLQFLIQYYNGEERAKGNILERFSAQQFPDLHSELNLSSLELGDSALYFCASSVAGRDTDTQYFGPGTRLTVL.

The V gene is TRBV18, the J gene TRBJ2-7; 8 bases fit TRBD2. Germline lookup yields CDR1 KGHSH and CDR2 LQKENI. After removal of 1 base from V and 0 bases from J, the junction contained 14 bases not matched to a gene. The CDR3 loop spans 19 amino acids. CDR3 bases: TGTGCCAGCTCACCACTTGCGCCTTGGGTAAGCGGGAGCTCCTACGAGCAGTACTTC. This codes for CASSPLAPWVSGSSYEQYF.

This chain uses TRBV28 with TRBJ2-7, with TRBD1 identical over 8 bases. Germline V gene data show CDR1 as MDHEN and CDR2 as SYDVKM. Trimming removed 4 bases from V and 4 bases from J; junction bases left unmatched: 12. CDR3 length equals 16 residues. CDR3 residues: CASSSPRQGWGYEQYF. The CDR3 DNA reads TGTGCCAGCAGTTCCCCCCGACAGGGGTGGGGGTACGAGCAGTACTTC.

In nucleotides, the CDR3 is TGTGCCAGCAGTTTATCTTCAGGGTTGAACACTGAAGCTTTCTTT. This translates into CASSLSSGLNTEAFF. The chain recombines TRBV27 with TRBJ1-1; maybe TRBD1 (5 bases). Germline values: CDR1 MNHEY, CDR2 SMNVEV (reference sequence). V was shortened by 0 bases and J by 0 bases, with 8 bases between the two germline ends. This CDR3 spans 15 amino acids.

The chain employs TRBV12-1 and TRBJ2-1; the table's D call, TRBD1, was not checked against the DNA. TRBV12-1 is given as a pseudogene. This CDR3 contains 14 residues. CDR3 loop: CASNTGHQGGEQFF. In DNA, the CDR3 is TGTGCCAGCAACACCGGTCACCAGGGCGGTGAGCAGTTCTTC.

Points on this clone: At one of its ends the junction is not consistent with the germline gene, which may arise from a read error. The chain uses TRBV27 and TRBJ1-5; D gene ambiguous. Germline V lookup: CDR1 MNHEY, CDR2 SMNVEV (reference sequence). There are 14 residues in the CDR3. CDR3 bases: TGTGCCACCAGTCCTCGTCCAGCCAATCAGCCCCAGCATTTT. Translation: CATSPRPANQPQHF.

The genes are TRBV5-1 and TRBJ1-1; D is uncertain. Germline V gene lookup returns CDR1 SGHRS and CDR2 YFSETQ. Trimming removed 1 base from V and 0 bases from J, with 13 bases in between. CDR3 length: 16 amino acids. CDR3 loop: CASSLFVQRMNTEAFF. The CDR3 DNA reads TGCGCCAGCAGCTTGTTCGTACAGCGTATGAACACTGAAGCTTTCTTT.

Concerning this clone: Its ends do not fully match the called genes, so a read error is possible. The J gene is TRBJ2-1, the V gene TRBV30, with D unresolved. The CDR3 covers 14 residues. Germline CDR1 reads GTSNPN; CDR2 reads SVGIG (reference sequence). CDR3 loop: CAWSVYSSSNEQFF. DNA for the CDR3: TGTGCCTGGAGTGTATACTCATCCTCCAATGAGCAGTTCTTC.

The V call is TRBV7-6, the J call TRBJ2-7, with 9 nucleotides matching TRBD1. The V gene's germline CDR1 is SGHVS and CDR2 FNYEAQ. After removal of 8 bases from V and 0 bases from J, the junction contained 11 bases not matched to a gene. The CDR3 spans 16 residues. The CDR3 region is CASSDPGGQGSYEQYF. The CDR3 nucleotides read TGTGCCAGCTCCGACCCGGGGGGACAGGGCTCCTACGAGCAGTACTTC. The whole variable domain, remainder taken from reference TRBV7-6 and TRBJ2-7, is GAGVSQSPRYKVTKRGQDVALRCDPISGHVSLYWYRQALGQGPEFLTYFNYEAQQDKSGLPNDRFSAERPEGSISTLTIQRTEQRDSAMYRCASSDPGGQGSYEQYFGPGTRLTVT.

The chain carries TRBV4-1 and TRBJ1-2; D possibly corresponds to TRBD1 (5 bases). Per germline, CDR1 MGHRA and CDR2 YSYEKL. There are 14 residues in the CDR3. Trimming pared 2 bases from V and 6 bases from J, leaving 13 bases between. CDR3 sequence: CASSQPGTLDGYTF. CDR3 DNA: TGCGCCAGCAGCCAACCCGGGACTCTGGATGGCTACACCTTC.

The V and J genes are TRBV4-2 and TRBJ2-2, with a possible D match to TRBD1 (6 bases). There are 17 residues in the CDR3. CDR1 is LGHNA and CDR2 is YNFKEQ in the germline V gene. Trimming removed 0 bases at V and 3 bases at J, with 14 bases between. CDR3 nucleotide sequence: TGTGCCAGCAGCCAAGATTCGACAGGACTTCACACCGGGGAGCTGTTTTTT. Translation: CASSQDSTGLHTGELFF.

The chain employs TRBV7-2 and TRBJ2-7, with D possibly being TRBD2 (5 bases). From germline, CDR1 is SGHTA and CDR2 FQGNSA. V was cut by 6 bases and J by 5 bases, with 14 bases left in between. This CDR3 is built from 13 residues. The CDR3 bases are TGTGCCAGCAGTGAGGGCCGTTGGAACGAGCAGTACTTC. Protein product: CASSEGRWNEQYF.

The chain recombines TRBV5-4 with TRBJ2-5; 10 bases are a match to TRBD1. V lost 6 bases to trimming and J lost 5 bases; unmatched junction nucleotides: 4. Per the germline V gene, CDR1 is SGHNT and CDR2 is YYREEE (reference sequence). The CDR3 is 13 residues long. The CDR3 nucleotides are TGTGCCAGCACCCCGGGACAGGGGGAGACCCAGTACTTC. This gives the protein CASTPGQGETQYF.

The V and J genes are TRBV5-1 and TRBJ1-1, with D possibly matching TRBD1 (5 bases). Between the trimmed V and J ends, which lost 0 bases and 4 bases, there was a span of 7 bases. The CDR3 totals 13 residues. Germline CDR1 is SGHRS and CDR2 is YFSETQ. CDR3 in amino acids: CASSLGGGTEAFF. The CDR3 nucleotides are TGCGCCAGCAGCTTGGGCGGGGGCACTGAAGCTTTCTTT.

The V and J genes are TRBV15 and TRBJ2-5; the D is unclear. CDR1 is LNHNV, CDR2 YYDKDF, per germline (reference sequence). Trimming stripped 0 bases from V and 5 bases from J, with 13 bases between. This CDR3 is built from 15 residues. The CDR3 is CATSREPGSTETQYF. The CDR3, as DNA: TGTGCCACCAGCAGAGAACCGGGTTCAACGGAGACCCAGTACTTC.

This clone was counted a single time. The genes are TRBV4-1 and TRBJ2-3; the D call may be TRBD1 or TRBD2 (5 bases each). Germline lookup yields CDR1 MGHRA and CDR2 YSYEKL. The length of the CDR3 is 16 residues. The germline V and J ends were trimmed by 4 bases and 2 bases, with 16 bases remaining between them. The CDR3 sequence is CASSLRLSGHTDTQYF. CDR3 DNA: TGCGCCAGCAGCCTCAGGCTGAGCGGACACACAGATACGCAGTATTTT.

V and J are TRBV7-8 and TRBJ2-7; TRBD2 matches at 7 bases. Germline V gives CDR1 SGHVS, CDR2 FQNEAQ. CDR3 length: 15 amino acids. V shed 1 base, J shed 5 bases, and the junction held 8 bases outside the gene matches. The CDR3: CASSLVAGEAHEQYF. Written as DNA, the CDR3 is TGTGCCAGCAGCTTAGTGGCGGGAGAGGCCCACGAGCAGTACTTC.

Note on this clone: The sample carries other DNA sequences with the same CDR3. This rearrangement joins TRBV29-1 to TRBJ2-7; D perhaps matches TRBD1 (6 bases). V was cut by 4 bases and J by 0 bases, with 10 bases left in between. The germline gives CDR1 SQVTM, CDR2 ANQGSEA. The CDR3 extends over 13 amino acids. CDR3 region: CSVAPDSSYEQYF. Here the CDR3 DNA reads TGCAGCGTTGCCCCGGACAGCTCCTACGAGCAGTACTTC.

The chain recombines TRBV7-9 with TRBJ1-1, with D possibly matching TRBD1 (6 bases). V dropped 2 bases and J dropped 6 bases, with 16 bases sitting between them. CDR3 size: 15 residues. Per the germline V gene, CDR1 is SEHNR and CDR2 is FQNEAQ (reference sequence). CDR3 residues: CASSLTKGQRSEAFF. CDR3 nucleotides: TGTGCCAGCAGCTTAACGAAAGGACAGAGATCTGAAGCTTTCTTT.

This clone was observed a single time. The V call is TRBV27, the J call TRBJ1-1; TRBD1 might be the D (6 bases). Germline-derived CDR1 and CDR2 are MNHEY and SMNVEV (reference sequence). V lost 3 bases, J lost 1 base, and 15 bases lay in between. The CDR3 consists of 16 residues. CDR3 amino acids: CASSLQSGTKNTEAFF. The CDR3 DNA reads TGTGCCAGCAGTTTGCAGTCAGGGACAAAGAACACTGAAGCTTTCTTT.

The genes are TRBV14 and TRBJ1-2; D is undetermined. Trimming removed 4 bases at V and 4 bases at J, with 13 bases between. The CDR3 has 14 residues. The germline gives CDR1 SGHDN, CDR2 FVKESK. In nucleotides, the CDR3 is TGTGCCAGCAGCCCCAGCCGTATCTTCTATGGCTACACCTTC. Translated: CASSPSRIFYGYTF.

V is TRBV7-8 and J is TRBJ2-5; 10 bases agree with TRBD2. CDR3 size: 14 residues. The germline gives CDR1 SGHVS, CDR2 FQNEAQ. V was pared by 5 bases and J by 5 bases, with 5 bases of the junction left unmatched. CDR3: CASSPTAGGETQYF. CDR3 bases: TGTGCCAGCAGCCCCACAGCGGGAGGGGAGACCCAGTACTTC.

This chain joins TRBV30 and TRBJ1-3, with D unclear. The CDR3 has 13 residues. Germline V CDR1 and CDR2: GTSNPN, SVGIG (reference sequence). The V end lost 2 bases, the J end lost 4 bases, and 9 bases lay between the germline ends. This CDR3 reads CAWSPLLGNTIYF. The CDR3 nucleotides are TGTGCCTGGAGTCCCCTTCTGGGAAACACCATATATTTT.

This clone appeared once. The chain couples TRBV28 to TRBJ2-5; unclear D gene. Between the trimmed V and J ends, which lost 5 bases and 7 bases, there was a span of 11 bases. Germline CDR1 reads MDHEN; CDR2 reads SYDVKM. There are 12 residues in the CDR3. The CDR3, as DNA: TGTGCCAGCAGTAGACTGGGCCGGACCCAGTACTTC. As protein: CASSRLGRTQYF.

The chain is built from TRBV7-9 and TRBJ1-2; D is uncertain. The germline gives CDR1 SEHNR, CDR2 FQNEAQ (reference sequence). The V gene lost 2 bases and the J gene lost 8 bases, with 12 bases spanning the gap. This CDR3 has 13 amino acids. CDR3 in amino acids: CASSLPGTRGYTF. The DNA for the CDR3 is TGTGCCAGCAGCTTACCAGGAACGCGGGGCTACACCTTC. Complete variable domain (other parts from reference TRBV7-9 and TRBJ1-2): DTGVSQNPRHKITKRGQNVTFRCDPISEHNRLYWYRQTLGQGPEFLTYFQNEAQLEKSRLLSDRFSAERPKGSFSTLEIQRTEQGDSAMYLCASSLPGTRGYTFGSGTRLTVV.

The chain combines TRBV5-6 with TRBJ2-2; TRBD1 aligns across 8 bases. The length of the CDR3 is 13 residues. The J segment lost 7 bases and the V segment lost 3 bases, leaving 2 bases of the junction unmatched. Germline assignment: CDR1 SGHDT and CDR2 YYEEEE. CDR3 loop: CASSSGTGGELFF. In nucleotides, the CDR3 is TGTGCCAGCAGCTCAGGGACAGGCGGGGAGCTGTTTTTT.